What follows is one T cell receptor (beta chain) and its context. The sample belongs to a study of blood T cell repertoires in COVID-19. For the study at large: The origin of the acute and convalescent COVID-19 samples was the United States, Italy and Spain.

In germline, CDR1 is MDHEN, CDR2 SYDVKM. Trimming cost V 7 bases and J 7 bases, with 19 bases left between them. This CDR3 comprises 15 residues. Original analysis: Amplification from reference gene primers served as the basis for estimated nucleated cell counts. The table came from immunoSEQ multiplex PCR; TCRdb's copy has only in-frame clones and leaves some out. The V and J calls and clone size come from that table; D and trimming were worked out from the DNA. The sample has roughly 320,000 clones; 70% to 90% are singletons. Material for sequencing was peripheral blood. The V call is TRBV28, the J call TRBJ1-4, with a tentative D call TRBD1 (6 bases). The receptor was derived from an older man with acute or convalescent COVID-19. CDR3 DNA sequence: TGTGCCAGCATTGAGGGGGTTATGGTCGGTGAAAAACTGTTTTTT. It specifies CASIEGVMVGEKLFF.